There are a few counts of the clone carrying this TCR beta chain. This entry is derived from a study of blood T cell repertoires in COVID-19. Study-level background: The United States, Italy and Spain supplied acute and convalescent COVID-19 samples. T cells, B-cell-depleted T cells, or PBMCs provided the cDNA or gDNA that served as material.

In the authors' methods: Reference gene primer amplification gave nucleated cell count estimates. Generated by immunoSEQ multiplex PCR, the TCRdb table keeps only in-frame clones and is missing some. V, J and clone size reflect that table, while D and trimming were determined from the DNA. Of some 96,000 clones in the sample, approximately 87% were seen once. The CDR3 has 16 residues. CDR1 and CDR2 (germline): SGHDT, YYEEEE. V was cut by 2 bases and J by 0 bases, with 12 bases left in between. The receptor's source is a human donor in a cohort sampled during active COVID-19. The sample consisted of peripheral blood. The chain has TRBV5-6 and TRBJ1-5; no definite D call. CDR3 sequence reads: CASSLIADYSNQPQHF. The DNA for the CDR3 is TGTGCCAGCAGCTTAATAGCGGATTATAGCAATCAGCCCCAGCATTTT.